This T cell receptor beta chain appears in the sequencing data of a study of post-analysis software for immune sequencing data. Study-level background: In terms of disease course, relapsing-remitting, secondary progressive and progressive-relapsing multiple sclerosis were included. General study points: Several TRBV segments (TRBV5-6, TRBV5-1 and TRBV20-1 among them) occurred more frequently in patients than in controls.

Every TCR beta cDNA library bore unique molecular identifiers. About 540,000 cDNA molecules were obtained from about 1 to 10 million T cells. TCRdb redid the calling of the PCR reads with MiXCR, one entry per CDR3 protein. The sample lists fewer than 700,000 distinct CDR3 sequences; 44% were seen once. A remark on this clonotype: Its matching antigen is unknown. The junction differs from germline at one of its ends, possibly a read error.

CDR1 is SSHAT and CDR2 is FNYEAQ in the germline V gene (reference sequence). The CDR3 loop spans 13 amino acids. The chain couples TRBV7-7 to TRBJ2-4; 7 bases fit TRBD2. The better agreement between TRBJ2-7 and the DNA end casts doubt on the J call. Sequenced input: blood. The sequence was obtained from a girl aged 10 to 17 with multiple sclerosis. In DNA, the CDR3 is TGTGCTAGCAGCCACGGGACGGGGGGCGAGCAGTACTTC. Its protein is CASSHGTGGEQYF.